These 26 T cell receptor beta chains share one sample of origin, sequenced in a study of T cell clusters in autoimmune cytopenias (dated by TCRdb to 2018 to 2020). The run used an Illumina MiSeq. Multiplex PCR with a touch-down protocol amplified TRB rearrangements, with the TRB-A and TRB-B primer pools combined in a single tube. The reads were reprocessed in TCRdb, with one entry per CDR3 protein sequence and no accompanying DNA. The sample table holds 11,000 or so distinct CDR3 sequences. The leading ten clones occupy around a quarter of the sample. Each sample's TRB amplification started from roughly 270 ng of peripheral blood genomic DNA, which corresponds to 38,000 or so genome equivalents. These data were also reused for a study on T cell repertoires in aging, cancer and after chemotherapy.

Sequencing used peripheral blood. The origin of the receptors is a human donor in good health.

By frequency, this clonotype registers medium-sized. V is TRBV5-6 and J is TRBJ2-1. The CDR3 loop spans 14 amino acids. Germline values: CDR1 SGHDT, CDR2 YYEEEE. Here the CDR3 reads CASSWDRGRDEQFF. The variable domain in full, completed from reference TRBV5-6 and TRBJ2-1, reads DAGVTQSPTHLIKTRGQQVTLRCSPKSGHDTVSWYQQALGQGPQFIFQYYEEEERQRGNFPDRFSGHQFPNYSSELNVNALLLGDSALYLCASSWDRGRDEQFFGPGTRLTVL.

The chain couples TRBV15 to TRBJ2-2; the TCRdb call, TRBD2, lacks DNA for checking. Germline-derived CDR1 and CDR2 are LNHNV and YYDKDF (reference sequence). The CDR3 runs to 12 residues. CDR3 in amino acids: CATSPREGELFF.

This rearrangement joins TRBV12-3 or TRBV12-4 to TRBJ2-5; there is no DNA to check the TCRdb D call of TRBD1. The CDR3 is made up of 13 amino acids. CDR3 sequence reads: CASSLRQGETQYF.

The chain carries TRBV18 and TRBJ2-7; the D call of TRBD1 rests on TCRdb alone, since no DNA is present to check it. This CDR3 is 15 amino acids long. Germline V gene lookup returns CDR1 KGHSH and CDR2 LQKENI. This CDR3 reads CASSPGTGGIYEQYF.

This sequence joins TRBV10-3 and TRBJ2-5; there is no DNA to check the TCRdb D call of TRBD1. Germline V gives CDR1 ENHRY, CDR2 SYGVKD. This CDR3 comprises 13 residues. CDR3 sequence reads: CATRRQSEETQYF.

This CDR3 is CASSYSTQAYEQYF. The chain combines TRBV6-5 with TRBJ2-7; as DNA is missing, the TRBD1 call by TCRdb cannot be tested. The CDR3 totals 14 residues. Germline CDR1 reads MNHEY; CDR2 reads SVGAGI.

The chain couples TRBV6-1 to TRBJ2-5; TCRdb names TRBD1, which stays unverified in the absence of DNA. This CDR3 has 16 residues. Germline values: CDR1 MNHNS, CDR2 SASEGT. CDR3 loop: CASRGQRARTQETQYF.

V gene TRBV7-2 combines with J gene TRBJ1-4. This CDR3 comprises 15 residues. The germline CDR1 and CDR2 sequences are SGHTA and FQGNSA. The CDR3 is CASSSGRSTNEKLFF. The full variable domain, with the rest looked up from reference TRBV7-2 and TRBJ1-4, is GAGVSQSPSNKVTEKGKDVELRCDPISGHTALYWYRQSLGQGLEFLIYFQGNSAPDKSGLPSDRFSAERTGGSVSTLTIQRTQQEDSAVYLCASSSGRSTNEKLFFGSGTQLSVL.

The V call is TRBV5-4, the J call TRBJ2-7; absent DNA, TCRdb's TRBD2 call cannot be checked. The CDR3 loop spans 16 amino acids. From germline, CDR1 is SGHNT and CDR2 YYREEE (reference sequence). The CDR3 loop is CASSLRTGTSFYEQYF.

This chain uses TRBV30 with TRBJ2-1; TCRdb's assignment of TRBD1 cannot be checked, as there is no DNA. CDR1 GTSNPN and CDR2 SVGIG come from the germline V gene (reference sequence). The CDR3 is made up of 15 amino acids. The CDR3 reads CAWSLVGGLRNEQFF.

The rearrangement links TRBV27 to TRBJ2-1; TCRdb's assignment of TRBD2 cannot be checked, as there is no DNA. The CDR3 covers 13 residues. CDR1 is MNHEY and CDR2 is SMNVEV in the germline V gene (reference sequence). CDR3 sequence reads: CASTTGGNNEQFF.

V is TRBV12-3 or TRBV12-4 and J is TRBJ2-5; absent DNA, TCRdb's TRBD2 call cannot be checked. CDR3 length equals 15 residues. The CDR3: CASSLGASGEETQYF.

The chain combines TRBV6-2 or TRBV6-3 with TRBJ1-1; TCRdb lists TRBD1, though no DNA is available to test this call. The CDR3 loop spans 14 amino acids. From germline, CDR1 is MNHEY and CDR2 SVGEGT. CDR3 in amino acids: CASSNNRPGHEAFF.

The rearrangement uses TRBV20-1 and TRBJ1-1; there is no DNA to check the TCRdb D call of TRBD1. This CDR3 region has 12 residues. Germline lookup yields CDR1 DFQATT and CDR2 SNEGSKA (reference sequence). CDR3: CSGVQGAAEAFF.

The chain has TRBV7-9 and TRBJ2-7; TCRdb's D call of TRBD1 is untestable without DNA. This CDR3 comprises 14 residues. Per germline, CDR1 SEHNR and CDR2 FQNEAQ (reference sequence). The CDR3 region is CASSPRGSPGEQYF.

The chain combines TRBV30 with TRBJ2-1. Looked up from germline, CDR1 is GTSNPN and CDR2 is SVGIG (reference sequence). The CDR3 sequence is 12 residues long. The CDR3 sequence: CAWSLQVNEQFF.

Here the CDR3 reads CASSNRGQSLYEQYF. V usage is TRBV12-3 or TRBV12-4 and J usage is TRBJ2-7; absent DNA, TCRdb's TRBD1 call cannot be checked. The CDR3 length is 15 residues.

CDR3 loop: CASFTWGARVETFF. This chain links TRBV27 with TRBJ1-1; absent DNA, TCRdb's TRBD1 call cannot be checked. Germline-derived CDR1 and CDR2 are MNHEY and SMNVEV (reference sequence). The CDR3 spans 14 residues.

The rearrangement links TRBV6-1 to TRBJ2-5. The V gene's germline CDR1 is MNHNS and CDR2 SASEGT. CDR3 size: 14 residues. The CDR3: CASSDRGLKETQYF.

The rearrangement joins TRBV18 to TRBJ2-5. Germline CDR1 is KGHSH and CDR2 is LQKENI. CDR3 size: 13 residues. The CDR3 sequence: CASSPTKEETQYF.

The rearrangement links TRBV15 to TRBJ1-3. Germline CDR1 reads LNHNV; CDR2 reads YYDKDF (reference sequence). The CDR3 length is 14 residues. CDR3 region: CAPQRQLSGNTIYF.

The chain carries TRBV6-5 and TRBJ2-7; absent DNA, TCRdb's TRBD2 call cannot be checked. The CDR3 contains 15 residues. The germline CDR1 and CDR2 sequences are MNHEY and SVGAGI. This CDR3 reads CASSLLAGGRDEQYF.

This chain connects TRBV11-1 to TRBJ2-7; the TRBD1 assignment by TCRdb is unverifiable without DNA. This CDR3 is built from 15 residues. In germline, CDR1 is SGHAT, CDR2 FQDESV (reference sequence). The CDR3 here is CASSDPEDTNNEQYF.

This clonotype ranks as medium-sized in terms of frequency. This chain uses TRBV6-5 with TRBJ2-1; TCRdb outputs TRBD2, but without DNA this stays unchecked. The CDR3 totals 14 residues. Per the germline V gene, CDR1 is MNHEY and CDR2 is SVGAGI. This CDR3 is CASNSASSYNEQFF.

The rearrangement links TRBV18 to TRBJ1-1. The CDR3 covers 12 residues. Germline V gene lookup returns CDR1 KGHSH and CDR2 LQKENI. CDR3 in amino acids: CASSPGMGEAFF.

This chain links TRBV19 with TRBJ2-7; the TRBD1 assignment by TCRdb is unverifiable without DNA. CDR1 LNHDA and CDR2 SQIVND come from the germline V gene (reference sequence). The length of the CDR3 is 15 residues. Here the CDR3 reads CASSIGSGGTYEQYF.